A single sample is the source of the 18 T cell receptor beta chains below, sequenced in a study of blood T cell repertoires in COVID-19. Sequencing used immunoSEQ multiplex PCR; TCRdb keeps in-frame clones, though not all of them. The sample includes around 110,000 clones, approximately 88% of them seen just once. The source material was peripheral blood. The receptors here all came from a human donor in a cohort sampled during active COVID-19.

The chain combines TRBV5-1 with TRBJ2-3, with TRBD2 identical over 10 bases. V shed 2 bases, J shed 3 bases, and the junction held 9 bases outside the gene matches. This CDR3 is built from 17 residues. Germline V gene sequence: CDR1 SGHRS, CDR2 YFSETQ. CDR3 region: CASSFQTSGAGTDTQYF. In nucleotides, the CDR3 is TGCGCCAGCAGCTTTCAAACTAGCGGGGCGGGGACAGATACGCAGTATTTT.

This chain connects TRBV5-1 to TRBJ2-1; perhaps TRBD2 as D (6 bases). This CDR3 contains 16 residues. Trimming removed 2 bases from V and 0 bases from J, with 12 bases in between. CDR1 SGHRS and CDR2 YFSETQ come from the germline V gene. The CDR3 reads CASSFLAGFSYNEQFF. CDR3 nucleotides: TGCGCCAGCAGCTTTCTGGCGGGGTTCTCCTACAATGAGCAGTTCTTC.

The chain uses TRBV28 and TRBJ2-5, with TRBD1 matching over 9 bases. The length of the CDR3 is 13 residues. Germline V gene sequence: CDR1 MDHEN, CDR2 SYDVKM. V lost 0 bases to trimming and J lost 14 bases; unmatched junction nucleotides: 7. The CDR3 loop is CASSLWTGGWLYF. CDR3 coding DNA: TGTGCCAGCAGTTTATGGACAGGGGGGTGGTTATACTTC.

The genes are TRBV28 and TRBJ1-4; TRBD1 aligns across 8 bases. V lost 9 bases to trimming and J lost 2 bases; unmatched junction nucleotides: 8. The germline V gene encodes CDR1 MDHEN and CDR2 SYDVKM. The CDR3 has 15 amino acids. The CDR3: CASQTPGGTNEKLFF. The CDR3 region has the DNA TGTGCCAGTCAGACCCCAGGGGGCACTAATGAAAAACTGTTTTTT.

The genes are TRBV18 and TRBJ2-3; TRBD1 matches at 12 bases. Germline assignment: CDR1 KGHSH and CDR2 LQKENI. There are 15 residues in the CDR3. The V and J ends lost 4 bases and 8 bases, in that order; junction bases with no gene match: 7. The CDR3, as DNA: TGTGCCAGCTCACTACCGGGACAGGGGGCTAGTACGCAGTATTTT. Translated, it gives CASSLPGQGASTQYF. The full variable domain, in which reference TRBV18 and TRBJ2-3 provide the parts outside the CDR3, is NAGVMQNPRHLVRRRGQEARLRCSPMKGHSHVYWYRQLPEEGLKFMVYLQKENIIDESGMPKERFSAEFPKEGPSILRIQQVVRGDSAAYFCASSLPGQGASTQYFGPGTRLTVL.

The chain joins TRBV7-9 to TRBJ2-3, with D maybe TRBD2 (6 bases). Germline values: CDR1 SEHNR, CDR2 FQNEAQ (reference sequence). V lost 1 base to trimming and J lost 0 bases, with 11 bases between them. The CDR3 consists of 16 residues. CDR3 protein: CASSLGLVTSTDTQYF. Written as DNA, the CDR3 is TGTGCCAGCAGCTTAGGACTAGTGACGAGCACAGATACGCAGTATTTT.

The chain joins TRBV28 to TRBJ2-3; maybe TRBD2 (6 bases). The CDR3 is made up of 16 amino acids. The germline gives CDR1 MDHEN, CDR2 SYDVKM. V was pared by 3 bases and J by 2 bases, with 15 bases between. CDR3 residues: CASSFGGSGFTDTQYF. CDR3 nucleotide sequence: TGTGCCAGCAGTTTCGGGGGAAGCGGCTTCACAGATACGCAGTATTTT. Together with reference TRBV28 and TRBJ2-3, the CDR3 gives the full variable domain: DVKVTQSSRYLVKRTGEKVFLECVQDMDHENMFWYRQDPGLGLRLIYFSYDVKMKEKGDIPEGYSVSREKKERFSLILESASTNQTSMYLCASSFGGSGFTDTQYFGPGTRLTVL.

The sample holds a few counts of this clone. CDR3 nucleotide sequence: TGCGCCAGCAGCCTCACAGGGGTAAACACTGAAGCTTTCTTT. This codes for CASSLTGVNTEAFF. The chain employs TRBV5-1 and TRBJ1-1, with 7 bases lining up with TRBD1. Looked up from germline, CDR1 is SGHRS and CDR2 is YFSETQ. The CDR3 is made up of 14 amino acids. Losses at the gene ends were 4 bases for V and 2 bases for J; bases not matched to a gene: 5.

The chain carries TRBV6-1 and TRBJ2-2; no firm D call. The CDR3 has 13 amino acids. The ends were cut back, 3 bases at V and 5 bases at J, with 7 bases in the middle. CDR1 and CDR2 (germline): MNHNS, SASEGT. The CDR3 DNA follows: TGTGCCAGCAGTGAGTTTAGAACCGGGGAGCTGTTTTTT. This encodes CASSEFRTGELFF.

This chain links TRBV18 with TRBJ1-3; the match to TRBD1 covers 8 bases. V trimming: 0 bases; J trimming: 1 base; junction bases outside the gene matches: 5. The CDR3 runs to 17 residues. The germline gives CDR1 KGHSH, CDR2 LQKENI. In DNA form, the CDR3 reads TGTGCCAGCTCACCACCAGGACAGGGAGTATCTGGAAACACCATATATTTT. Its protein is CASSPPGQGVSGNTIYF.

The rearrangement uses TRBV27 and TRBJ2-1, with TRBD2 matching over 9 bases. This CDR3 contains 17 residues. From germline, CDR1 is MNHEY and CDR2 SMNVEV (reference sequence). The V and J ends lost 1 base and 5 bases, in that order; junction bases with no gene match: 9. Here the CDR3 DNA reads TGTGCCAGCAGTTTATTCGGGACTAGCAGACTCAACAATGAGCAGTTCTTC. Translated, it gives CASSLFGTSRLNNEQFF.

There are a few counts of this clone. This chain links TRBV19 with TRBJ1-2, with D perhaps TRBD1 (6 bases). This CDR3 contains 13 residues. The V and J ends lost 5 bases and 4 bases respectively, with 11 bases between them. Germline V gene sequence: CDR1 LNHDA, CDR2 SQIVND (reference sequence). CDR3 coding DNA: TGTGCCAGTAGTGCGGGGGCGGCCTATGGCTACACCTTC. It is translated as CASSAGAAYGYTF.

The rearrangement joins TRBV6-5 to TRBJ2-7; 11 bases map to TRBD2. Germline CDR1 is MNHEY and CDR2 is SVGAGI. The V and J ends lost 4 bases and 3 bases, in that order; junction bases with no gene match: 8. The CDR3 length is 16 residues. As DNA, the CDR3 is TGTGCCAGCAGTTTACTCACTAGCGGGAGAAGCTACGAGCAGTACTTC. It is translated as CASSLLTSGRSYEQYF.

V usage is TRBV24-1 and J usage is TRBJ1-2; a possible D gene is TRBD1 (5 bases). V shed 4 bases and J shed 0 bases, with 5 bases lying between them. Germline assignment: CDR1 KGHDR and CDR2 SFDVKD. The CDR3 consists of 13 residues. DNA of the CDR3: TGTGCCACCAGTGACAGGGCTAACTATGGCTACACCTTC. This sequence encodes CATSDRANYGYTF.

The rearrangement uses TRBV19 and TRBJ1-1, with 7 nucleotides matching TRBD1. This CDR3 is 15 amino acids long. CDR1 LNHDA and CDR2 SQIVND come from the germline V gene (reference sequence). Trimming at V came to 2 bases and at J to 4 bases, leaving 7 bases not matched to a gene. In nucleotides, the CDR3 is TGTGCCAGTAGTATAAGTGACAGGGTGGGCACTGAAGCTTTCTTT. It encodes CASSISDRVGTEAFF.

The rearrangement joins TRBV2 to TRBJ1-5; D uncertain. Trimming took 3 bases from V and 4 from J, leaving 7 bases between them. Germline-derived CDR1 and CDR2 are SNHLY and FYNNEI. The CDR3 spans 13 residues. The CDR3 nucleotides read TGTGCCAGCAGTGACTCGGAGAATCAGCCCCAGCATTTT. Amino acid sequence: CASSDSENQPQHF.

The chain combines TRBV6-1 with TRBJ1-2; the D is unclear. Germline lookup yields CDR1 MNHNS and CDR2 SASEGT. The CDR3 is 15 amino acids. The germline V and J ends were trimmed by 0 bases and 8 bases, with 16 bases remaining between them. The CDR3 DNA reads as TGTGCCAGCAGTGAAGCCATTTCGGAGACGCGGGGCTACACCTTC. It yields the protein CASSEAISETRGYTF.

V gene TRBV5-1 combines with J gene TRBJ1-4; TRBD1 aligns across 7 bases. The CDR3 has 14 residues. V lost 0 bases, J lost 7 bases, and 3 bases stayed unmatched. The germline V gene has CDR1 SGHRS and CDR2 YFSETQ. Here the CDR3 reads CASSLVQGFEKLFF. The CDR3 bases are TGCGCCAGCAGCTTGGTACAGGGGTTTGAAAAACTGTTTTTT.